This TCR beta chain emerged from a study of blood T cells in healthy people across ages. Study-level findings and limits: The donors' CMV status was not determined, possibly confounding changes in expanded clonotypes.

Together with a sample-barcoded 5' primer, a J-beta primer mix was included in a second PCR lasting roughly 6 to 12 cycles. All samples gave at least 2.5 million CDR3-containing paired-end reads. TCRdb used MiXCR to reprocess the 5' RACE reads, holding one entry per CDR3 protein. The sample lists approximately 730,000 distinct CDR3 sequences, roughly 53% seen once, with approximately 41% in the top ten. This clonotype was detected a few times. The antigen remains unidentified. Sequenced sample: blood. The receptor was isolated from a man older than 75 in good health.

CDR3 bases: TGTGCCAGCAGCTTTCGGTCGGACGAGCAGTACTTC. This gives the protein CASSFRSDEQYF. This chain joins TRBV7-2 and TRBJ2-7; no firm D call. This CDR3 region has 12 residues. The V end lost 3 bases, the J end lost 5 bases, and 8 bases lay between the germline ends. CDR1 and CDR2 from the germline V gene are SGHTA and FQGNSA.